This passage covers 28 T cell receptor beta chains from one sample sequenced in a study of CD4+ T cells in melanoma. TCRdb's copy holds only in-frame clones and misses some; the assay was immunoSEQ multiplex PCR. The sample consists of roughly 150,000 clones, 80% to 95% of them appearing once. The source is a human donor with melanoma.

V gene TRBV10-2 combines with J gene TRBJ1-1, with D perhaps TRBD1 (5 bases). V lost 4 bases to trimming and J lost 2 bases, with 11 bases between them. Germline V gene sequence: CDR1 WSHSY, CDR2 SAAADI. The CDR3 runs 14 residues. The CDR3 here is CASSAGGGNTEAFF. For the CDR3, the DNA is TGCGCCAGCAGTGCTGGGGGAGGAAACACTGAAGCTTTCTTT.

The chain recombines TRBV10-3 with TRBJ2-5, with TRBD1 matching over 9 bases. V shed 3 bases and J 2 bases; nucleotides not matched to a gene: 1. This CDR3 has 14 residues. Germline-derived CDR1 and CDR2 are ENHRY and SYGVKD. The CDR3 DNA reads as TGTGCCATCAGTGACGACAGGGGGCAAGAGACCCAGTACTTC. It is translated as CAISDDRGQETQYF.

This sequence joins TRBV5-4 and TRBJ2-5; 10 bases line up with TRBD2. The CDR3 runs 16 residues. The junction had 4 bases not matched to a gene; V was cut back by 0 bases and J by 2 bases. Per germline, CDR1 SGHNT and CDR2 YYREEE (reference sequence). CDR3 sequence: CASSLGGSGGQETQYF. The CDR3 nucleotides are TGTGCCAGCAGCTTGGGAGGTAGCGGGGGGCAAGAGACCCAGTACTTC.

The chain has TRBV5-1 and TRBJ2-7; 7 bases map to TRBD2. The CDR3 is made up of 11 amino acids. Per the germline V gene, CDR1 is SGHRS and CDR2 is YFSETQ. V was clipped by 5 bases and J by 4 bases; unmatched bases: 0. The CDR3 loop reads CASRGGYEQYF. CDR3 DNA sequence: TGCGCCAGCAGGGGGGGGTACGAGCAGTACTTC.

The chain employs TRBV7-3 and TRBJ1-2, with 10 bases matching TRBD1. Germline V CDR1 and CDR2: SGHTA, FQGTGA. CDR3 length: 19 amino acids. Trimming took 5 bases from V and 7 from J; bases not matched to a gene: 22. This chain's CDR3 is CASSPLTITLTGGAGGYTF. The CDR3, as DNA: TGTGCCAGCAGCCCACTGACGATCACACTGACAGGGGGCGCGGGTGGCTACACCTTC.

For the CDR3, the DNA is TGTGCCAGCAGCCCCGGGACAGGGGGACGGGATACGCAGTATTTT. Amino acids: CASSPGTGGRDTQYF. The V call is TRBV13, the J call TRBJ2-3; 11 bases are a match to TRBD1. This CDR3 contains 15 residues. CDR1 is PRHDT, CDR2 FYEKMQ, per germline (reference sequence). After removal of 5 bases from V and 6 bases from J, the junction contained 7 bases not matched to a gene.

This clone was observed once. This chain connects TRBV27 to TRBJ2-7; D might be TRBD2 (5 bases). The CDR3 length is 15 residues. Germline V lookup: CDR1 MNHEY, CDR2 SMNVEV (reference sequence). V was clipped by 3 bases and J by 4 bases, with 16 bases between them. Written as DNA, the CDR3 is TGTGCCAGCAGTTTCAGACGGGGAGTTATGTACGAGCAGTACTTC. Its translation is CASSFRRGVMYEQYF.

As regards this clone: The sample holds other DNA sequences that translate to the same CDR3. The chain is built from TRBV7-9 and TRBJ2-7; no definite D call. Trimming removed 1 base from V and 2 bases from J, with 6 bases in between. Germline loops: CDR1 SEHNR, CDR2 FQNEAQ (reference sequence). The CDR3 has 13 amino acids. This chain's CDR3 is CASSLDATYEQYF. CDR3 sequence (DNA): TGTGCCAGCAGCTTAGACGCAACCTACGAGCAGTACTTC.

The chain has TRBV4-2 and TRBJ2-1, with 11 bases lining up with TRBD2. The length of the CDR3 is 14 residues. CDR1 LGHNA and CDR2 YNFKEQ come from the germline V gene. V gave up 0 bases and J gave up 9 bases; unmatched junction bases: 1. This CDR3 is CASSQDLAGGEQFF. The CDR3 bases are TGTGCCAGCAGCCAAGATCTAGCGGGGGGTGAGCAGTTCTTC.

The J gene is TRBJ1-1, the V gene TRBV19, with D possibly being TRBD1 (5 bases). In germline, CDR1 is LNHDA, CDR2 SQIVND (reference sequence). V was clipped by 3 bases and J by 10 bases, with 12 bases between them. CDR3 length: 12 amino acids. CDR3 nucleotides: TGTGCCAGTAGTATGCTGAAGCAGGGAGCTTTCTTT. Amino acids: CASSMLKQGAFF.

The J gene is TRBJ1-4, the V gene TRBV25-1; D is ambiguous. There are 14 residues in the CDR3. V was pared by 2 bases and J by 3 bases, with 7 bases between. Germline V gives CDR1 MGHDK, CDR2 SYGVNS. CDR3 region: CASSEGGSNEKLFF. In DNA form, the CDR3 reads TGTGCCAGCAGTGAAGGCGGGTCTAATGAAAAACTGTTTTTT.

The chain carries TRBV5-1 and TRBJ1-2; 8 positions match TRBD1. J was trimmed by 3 bases and V by 4 bases; bases with no gene match: 5. Looked up from germline, CDR1 is SGHRS and CDR2 is YFSETQ. The length of the CDR3 is 14 residues. For the CDR3, the DNA is TGCGCCAGCAGCCCGACAGGGGAGGACTATGGCTACACCTTC. It is translated as CASSPTGEDYGYTF.

This chain connects TRBV27 to TRBJ2-5; D is unclear. Germline values: CDR1 MNHEY, CDR2 SMNVEV (reference sequence). The V end was cut by 5 bases, the J end by 2 bases, with 12 bases between. The CDR3 has 14 residues. CDR3 nucleotides: TGTGCCAGCAGTCCCATTAACTTACAAGAGACCCAGTACTTC. Its translation: CASSPINLQETQYF.

This sequence joins TRBV11-1 and TRBJ2-2, with 14 bases aligning to TRBD2. The V segment lost 4 bases and the J segment 4 bases; nucleotides outside the gene matches: 5. The CDR3 extends over 17 amino acids. Germline-derived CDR1 and CDR2 are SGHAT and FQDESV (reference sequence). The CDR3 reads CASSSGLAGGITGELFF. The CDR3 nucleotides read TGTGCCAGCAGCTCCGGACTAGCGGGGGGCATCACCGGGGAGCTGTTTTTT.

The rearrangement links TRBV5-1 to TRBJ1-5, with D tentatively TRBD1 (5 bases). Germline assignment: CDR1 SGHRS and CDR2 YFSETQ. Trimming left V 3 bases short and J 6 bases short, with 16 bases between. The CDR3 is 15 amino acids. The CDR3 loop reads CASSSTGGSGQPQHF. CDR3 nucleotide sequence: TGCGCCAGCAGCTCCACCGGGGGATCAGGTCAGCCCCAGCATTTT.

The chain links TRBV2 to TRBJ2-2; 8 positions match TRBD2. In germline, CDR1 is SNHLY, CDR2 FYNNEI. This CDR3 has 15 residues. V was clipped by 3 bases and J by 5 bases; unmatched bases: 5. CDR3 nucleotides: TGTGCCAGCAGTGACCCGGGGGGGCCGACCGGGGAGCTGTTTTTT. As protein: CASSDPGGPTGELFF.

The chain recombines TRBV5-1 with TRBJ1-1, with 8 bases that match TRBD1. Germline V lookup: CDR1 SGHRS, CDR2 YFSETQ. This CDR3 has 16 residues. V dropped 0 bases and J dropped 7; count of bases not matched to a gene: 11. The CDR3 region has the DNA TGCGCCAGCAGCTTGGCTGTCGGGACAGGCGGTAATGAAGCTTTCTTT. The encoded protein is CASSLAVGTGGNEAFF.

CDR3 sequence reads: CSVRDLYEQYF. The CDR3 nucleotides read TGCAGTGTCCGCGACCTCTACGAGCAGTACTTC. This sequence joins TRBV20-1 and TRBJ2-7; no reliable D call. CDR3 length: 11 residues. CDR1 and CDR2 (germline): DFQATT, SNEGSKA (reference sequence). The V gene lost 7 bases and the J gene lost 3 bases, with 10 bases spanning the gap.

This clone was detected once. The V gene is TRBV9, the J gene TRBJ1-2; no firm D call. The CDR3 contains 12 residues. The V gene's germline CDR1 is SGDLS and CDR2 YYNGEE. V was pared by 6 bases and J by 3 bases, with 9 bases between. The chain's CDR3 is CASTSGYYGYTF. The CDR3 region has the DNA TGTGCCAGCACATCGGGCTACTATGGCTACACCTTC.

The CDR3 DNA sequence: TGCTCCCCGGTCAGTAGCTCTGAAGCTTTCTTT. Amino acids: CSPVSSSEAFF. The rearrangement uses TRBV1 and TRBJ1-1. TRBV1 is a known pseudogene. The CDR3 is 11 amino acids.

The chain employs TRBV29-1 and TRBJ2-3; D remains unclear. The CDR3 loop spans 11 amino acids. Germline assignment: CDR1 SQVTM and CDR2 ANQGSEA. The V end was cut by 6 bases, the J end by 6 bases, with 10 bases between. CDR3 sequence reads: CSVDRLDTQYF. CDR3 coding DNA: TGCAGCGTGGATAGACTGGATACGCAGTATTTT.

J is TRBJ2-5 and V is TRBV7-6; no firm D call. V was clipped by 2 bases and J by 5 bases, with 15 bases between them. This CDR3 comprises 15 residues. The V gene's germline CDR1 is SGHVS and CDR2 FNYEAQ. Here the CDR3 DNA reads TGTGCCAGCAGCTTAAGAACTATCCAAGGGGAGACCCAGTACTTC. Translated: CASSLRTIQGETQYF. Full variable domain (remainder filled in from reference TRBV7-6 and TRBJ2-5): GAGVSQSPRYKVTKRGQDVALRCDPISGHVSLYWYRQALGQGPEFLTYFNYEAQQDKSGLPNDRFSAERPEGSISTLTIQRTEQRDSAMYRCASSLRTIQGETQYFGPGTRLLVL.

V is TRBV14 and J is TRBJ1-3, with TRBD1 as a possible D gene (5 bases). CDR1 and CDR2 (germline): SGHDN, FVKESK. There are 14 residues in the CDR3. With 4 bases removed from V and 0 bases from J, the gap between germline ends came to 7 bases. CDR3 sequence: CASSRDYSGNTIYF. The CDR3 DNA follows: TGTGCCAGCAGCCGGGACTACTCTGGAAACACCATATATTTT.

The CDR3 loop reads CASSHGHPEGDTQYF. The CDR3 DNA reads TGCGCCAGCAGCCACGGACACCCCGAGGGAGATACGCAGTATTTT. V and J are TRBV4-1 and TRBJ2-3; D could derive from TRBD1 or TRBD2 (5 bases each). The germline V gene has CDR1 MGHRA and CDR2 YSYEKL. The CDR3 covers 15 residues. Trimming pared 3 bases from V and 5 bases from J, leaving 15 bases between.

This chain connects TRBV27 to TRBJ1-5; D call uncertain. Germline V gives CDR1 MNHEY, CDR2 SMNVEV (reference sequence). The germline V and J ends were trimmed by 6 bases and 2 bases, with 11 bases remaining between them. CDR3 length: 14 residues. The DNA of the CDR3 is TGTGCCAGCAGCTTCCTAAGTGGCAATCAGCCCCAGCATTTT. It specifies CASSFLSGNQPQHF.

The J gene is TRBJ2-7, the V gene TRBV9, with no clear D. The CDR3 runs 14 residues. Trimming cost V 0 bases and J 6 bases, with 13 bases left between them. CDR1 and CDR2 from the germline V gene are SGDLS and YYNGEE. CDR3 region: CASSVGPAPGEQYF. In DNA form, the CDR3 reads TGTGCCAGCAGCGTAGGTCCAGCTCCGGGCGAGCAGTACTTC. The full variable domain, with the rest looked up from reference TRBV9 and TRBJ2-7, is DSGVTQTPKHLITATGQRVTLRCSPRSGDLSVYWYQQSLDQGLQFLIQYYNGEERAKGNILERFSAQQFPDLHSELNLSSLELGDSALYFCASSVGPAPGEQYFGPGTRLTVT.

The rearrangement uses TRBV6-1 and TRBJ2-3, with D tentatively TRBD1 or TRBD2 (6 bases each). This CDR3 contains 15 residues. The V end lost 3 bases, the J end lost 3 bases, and 13 bases lay between the germline ends. CDR1 and CDR2 from the germline V gene are MNHNS and SASEGT. DNA for the CDR3: TGTGCCAGCAGTGATTGGGGGGCAGCGACAGATACGCAGTATTTT. It is translated as CASSDWGAATDTQYF.

CDR3 protein: CASSGRLAGGGETQYF. The CDR3 DNA reads TGCGCCAGCAGCGGACGACTAGCGGGGGGAGGCGAGACCCAGTACTTC. The chain recombines TRBV5-1 with TRBJ2-5, with 13 bases aligning to TRBD2. The V segment lost 4 bases and the J segment 5 bases; nucleotides outside the gene matches: 8. CDR1 and CDR2 (germline): SGHRS, YFSETQ. CDR3 length: 16 amino acids.